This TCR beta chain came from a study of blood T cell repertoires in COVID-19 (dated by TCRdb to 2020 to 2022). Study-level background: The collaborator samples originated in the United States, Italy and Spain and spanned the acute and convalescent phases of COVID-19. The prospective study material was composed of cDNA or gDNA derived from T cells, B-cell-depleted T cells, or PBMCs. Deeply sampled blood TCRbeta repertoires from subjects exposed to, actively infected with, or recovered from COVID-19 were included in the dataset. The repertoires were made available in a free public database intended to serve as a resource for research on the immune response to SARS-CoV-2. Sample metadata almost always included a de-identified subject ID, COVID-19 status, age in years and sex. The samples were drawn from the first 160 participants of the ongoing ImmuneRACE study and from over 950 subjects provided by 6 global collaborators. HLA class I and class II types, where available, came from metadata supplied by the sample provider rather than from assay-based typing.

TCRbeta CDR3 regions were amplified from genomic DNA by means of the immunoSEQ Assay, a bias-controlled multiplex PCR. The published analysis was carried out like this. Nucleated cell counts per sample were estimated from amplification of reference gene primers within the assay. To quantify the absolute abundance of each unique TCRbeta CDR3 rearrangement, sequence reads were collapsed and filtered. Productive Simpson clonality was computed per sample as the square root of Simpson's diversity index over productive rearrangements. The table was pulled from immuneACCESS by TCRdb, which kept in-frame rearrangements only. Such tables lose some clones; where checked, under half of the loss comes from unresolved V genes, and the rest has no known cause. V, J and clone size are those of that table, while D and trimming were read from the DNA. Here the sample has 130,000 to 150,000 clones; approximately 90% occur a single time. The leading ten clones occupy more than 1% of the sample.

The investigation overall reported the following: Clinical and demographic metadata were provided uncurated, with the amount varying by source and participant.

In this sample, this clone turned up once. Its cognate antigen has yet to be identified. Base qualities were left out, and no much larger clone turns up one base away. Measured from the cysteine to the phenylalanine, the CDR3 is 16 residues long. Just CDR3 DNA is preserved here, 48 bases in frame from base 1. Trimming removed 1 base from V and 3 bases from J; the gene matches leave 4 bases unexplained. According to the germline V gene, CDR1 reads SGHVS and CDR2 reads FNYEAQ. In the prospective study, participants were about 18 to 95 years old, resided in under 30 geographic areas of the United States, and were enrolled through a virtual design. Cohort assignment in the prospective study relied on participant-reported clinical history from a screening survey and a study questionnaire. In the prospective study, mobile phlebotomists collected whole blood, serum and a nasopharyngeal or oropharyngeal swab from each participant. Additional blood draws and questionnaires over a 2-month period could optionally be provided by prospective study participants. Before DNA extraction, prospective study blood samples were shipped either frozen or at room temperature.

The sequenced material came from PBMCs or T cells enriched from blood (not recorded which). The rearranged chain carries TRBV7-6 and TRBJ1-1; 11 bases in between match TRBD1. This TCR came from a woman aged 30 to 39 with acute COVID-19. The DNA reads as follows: TGTGCCAGCAGCTTAGGGGGACAGGGGGTAGACACTGAAGCTTTCTTT. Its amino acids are CASSLGGQGVDTEAFF.